This T cell receptor (beta chain) came from a study of blood T cell repertoires in COVID-19. Methods used by the authors: Quantification of nucleated cells was approximated via reference gene primer amplification. Profiling relied on immunoSEQ multiplex PCR, and the TCRdb table lists in-frame clones only, not all of them. That table is the source of V, J and clone size, and D and trimming were worked out from the DNA. The sample gives roughly 180,000 clones, approximately 80% of which show up once; under 8.5% is in the top ten. The CDR3 runs to 14 residues. Trimming took 4 bases from V and 6 from J; bases not matched to a gene: 6. The germline V gene encodes CDR1 LNHDA and CDR2 SQIVND (reference sequence).

This clonotype was obtained from a human donor in a cohort sampled during active COVID-19. Sequencing used peripheral blood. V usage is TRBV19 and J usage is TRBJ2-3; 8 bases map to TRBD1. The CDR3 sequence is CASSSNRGVDTQYF. The CDR3 DNA reads TGTGCCAGTAGTAGCAACAGGGGGGTGGATACGCAGTATTTT.